This TCR beta chain emerged from a study of blood T cell repertoires in COVID-19. For the study at large: Material from acute and convalescent COVID-19 was sourced from the United States, Italy and Spain.

Adults between roughly 18 and 95 years of age took part from some 25 US areas. Participants' own reports of clinical history determined their cohort assignment. Recovery among Cohort 3 donors was established by two negative PCRs, clearance, or symptom resolution. Data came from immunoSEQ multiplex PCR; TCRdb stores just in-frame clones and leaves some out. Counted here are roughly 130,000 clones, about 80% occurring once; the ten biggest clones make up about 10%. The germline V gene has CDR1 LGHDT and CDR2 YNNKEL (reference sequence). The CDR3 totals 14 residues. Trimming at V came to 0 bases and at J to 9 bases, leaving 3 bases not matched to a gene.

Sequenced material: PBMCs or T cells enriched from blood (not recorded which). The V gene is TRBV3-1 (or the pseudogene TRBV3-2), the J gene TRBJ2-1, with 9 bases lining up with TRBD1. This receptor was obtained from a man aged 45-65 years who had recovered from COVID-19. This CDR3 is CASSQDPTGGEQFF. The DNA for the CDR3 is TGTGCCAGCAGCCAAGACCCGACAGGGGGTGAGCAGTTCTTC.